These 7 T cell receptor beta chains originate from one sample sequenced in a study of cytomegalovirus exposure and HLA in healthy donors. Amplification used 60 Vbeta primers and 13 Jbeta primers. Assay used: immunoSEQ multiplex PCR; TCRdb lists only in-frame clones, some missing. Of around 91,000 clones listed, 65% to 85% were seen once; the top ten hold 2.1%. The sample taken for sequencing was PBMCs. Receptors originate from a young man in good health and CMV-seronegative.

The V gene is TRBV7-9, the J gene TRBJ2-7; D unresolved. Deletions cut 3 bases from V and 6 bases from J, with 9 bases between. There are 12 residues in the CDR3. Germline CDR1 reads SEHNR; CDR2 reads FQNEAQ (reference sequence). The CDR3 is CASSLEAREQYF. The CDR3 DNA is TGTGCCAGCAGCTTGGAAGCGCGCGAGCAGTACTTC. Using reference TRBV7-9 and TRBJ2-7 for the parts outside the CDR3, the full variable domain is DTGVSQNPRHKITKRGQNVTFRCDPISEHNRLYWYRQTLGQGPEFLTYFQNEAQLEKSRLLSDRFSAERPKGSFSTLEIQRTEQGDSAMYLCASSLEAREQYFGPGTRLTVT.

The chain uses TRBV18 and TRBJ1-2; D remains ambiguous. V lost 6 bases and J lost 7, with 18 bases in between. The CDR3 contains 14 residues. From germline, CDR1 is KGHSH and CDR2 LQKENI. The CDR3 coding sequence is TGTGCCAGCTCGGCCACCCCGGAGACTACTGGCTACACCTTC. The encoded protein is CASSATPETTGYTF. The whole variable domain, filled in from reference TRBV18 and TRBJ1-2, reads NAGVMQNPRHLVRRRGQEARLRCSPMKGHSHVYWYRQLPEEGLKFMVYLQKENIIDESGMPKERFSAEFPKEGPSILRIQQVVRGDSAAYFCASSATPETTGYTFGSGTRLTVV.

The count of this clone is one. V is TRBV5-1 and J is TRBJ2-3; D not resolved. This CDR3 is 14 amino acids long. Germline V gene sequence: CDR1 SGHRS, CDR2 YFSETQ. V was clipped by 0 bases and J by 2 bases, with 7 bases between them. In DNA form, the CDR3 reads TGCGCCAGCAGCTTGGCCGAGGCCACAGATACGCAGTATTTT. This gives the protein CASSLAEATDTQYF.

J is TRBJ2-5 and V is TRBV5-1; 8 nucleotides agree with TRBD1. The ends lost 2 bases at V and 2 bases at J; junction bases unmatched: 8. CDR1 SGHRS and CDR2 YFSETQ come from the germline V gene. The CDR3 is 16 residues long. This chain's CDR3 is CASSLRDRRRQETQYF. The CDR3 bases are TGCGCCAGCAGCTTACGGGACAGGCGACGACAAGAGACCCAGTACTTC.

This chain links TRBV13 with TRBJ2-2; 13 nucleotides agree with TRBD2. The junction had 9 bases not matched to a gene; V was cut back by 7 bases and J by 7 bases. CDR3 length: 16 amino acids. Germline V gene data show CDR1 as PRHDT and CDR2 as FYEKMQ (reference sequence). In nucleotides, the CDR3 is TGTGCCAGCACGGGGGCCGGACTAGCGGGAGTCGGGGAGCTGTTTTTT. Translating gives CASTGAGLAGVGELFF.

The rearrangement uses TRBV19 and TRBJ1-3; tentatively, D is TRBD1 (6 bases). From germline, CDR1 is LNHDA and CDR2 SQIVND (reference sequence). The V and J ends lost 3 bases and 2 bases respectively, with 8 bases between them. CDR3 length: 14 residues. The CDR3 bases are TGTGCCAGTAGTATCGGGGGGCCTGGAAACACCATATATTTT. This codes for CASSIGGPGNTIYF.

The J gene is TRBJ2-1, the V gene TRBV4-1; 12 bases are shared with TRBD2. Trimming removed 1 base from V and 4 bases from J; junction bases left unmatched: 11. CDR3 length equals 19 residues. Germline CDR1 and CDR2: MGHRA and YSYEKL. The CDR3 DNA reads TGCGCCAGCAGCCAAGGACCGCTAGCGGGAGGGCCCCGTTACAATGAGCAGTTCTTC. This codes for CASSQGPLAGGPRYNEQFF.